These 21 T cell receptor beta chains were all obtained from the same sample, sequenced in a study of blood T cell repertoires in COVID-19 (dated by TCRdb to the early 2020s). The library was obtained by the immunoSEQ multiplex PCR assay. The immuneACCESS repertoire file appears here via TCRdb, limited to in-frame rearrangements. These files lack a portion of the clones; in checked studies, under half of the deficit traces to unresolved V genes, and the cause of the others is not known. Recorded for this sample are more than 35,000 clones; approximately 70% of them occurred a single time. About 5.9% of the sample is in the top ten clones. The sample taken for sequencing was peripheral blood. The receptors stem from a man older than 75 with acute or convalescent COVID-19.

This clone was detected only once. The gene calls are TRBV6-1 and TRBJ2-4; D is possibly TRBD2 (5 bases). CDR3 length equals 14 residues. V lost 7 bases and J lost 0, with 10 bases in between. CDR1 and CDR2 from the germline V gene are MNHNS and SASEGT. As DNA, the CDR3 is TGTGCCAGCACCACGGGGTTAGCCAAAAACATTCAGTACTTC. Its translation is CASTTGLAKNIQYF.

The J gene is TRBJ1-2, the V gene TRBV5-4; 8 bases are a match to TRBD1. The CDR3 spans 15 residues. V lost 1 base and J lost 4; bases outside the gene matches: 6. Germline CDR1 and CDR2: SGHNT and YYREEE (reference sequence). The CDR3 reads CASSLRQGIIYGYTF. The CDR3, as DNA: TGTGCCAGCAGCTTGCGACAGGGGATAATCTATGGCTACACCTTC.

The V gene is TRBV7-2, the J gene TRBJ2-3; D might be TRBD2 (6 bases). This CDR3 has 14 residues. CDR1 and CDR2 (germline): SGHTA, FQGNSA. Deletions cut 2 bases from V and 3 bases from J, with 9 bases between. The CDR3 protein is CASSLNSGTDTQYF. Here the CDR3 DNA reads TGTGCCAGCAGCTTAAATAGCGGAACAGATACGCAGTATTTT.

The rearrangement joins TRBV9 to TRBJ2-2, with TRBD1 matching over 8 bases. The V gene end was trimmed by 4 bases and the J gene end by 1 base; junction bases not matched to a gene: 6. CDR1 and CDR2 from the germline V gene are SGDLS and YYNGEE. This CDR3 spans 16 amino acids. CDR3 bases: TGTGCCAGCAGCTTCACCGGGACAGGGAACACCGGGGAGCTGTTTTTT. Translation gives CASSFTGTGNTGELFF.

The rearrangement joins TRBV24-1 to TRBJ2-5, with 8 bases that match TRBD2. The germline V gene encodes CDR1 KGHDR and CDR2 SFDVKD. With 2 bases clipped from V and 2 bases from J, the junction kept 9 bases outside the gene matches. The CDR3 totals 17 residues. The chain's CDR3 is CATSDSLRSGGQETQYF. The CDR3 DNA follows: TGTGCCACCAGTGATTCCCTGAGAAGCGGGGGACAAGAGACCCAGTACTTC.

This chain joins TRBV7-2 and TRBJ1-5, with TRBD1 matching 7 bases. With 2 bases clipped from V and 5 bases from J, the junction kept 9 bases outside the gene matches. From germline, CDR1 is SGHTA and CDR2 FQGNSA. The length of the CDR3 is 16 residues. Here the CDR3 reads CASSLSRGDGYQPQHF. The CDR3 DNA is TGTGCCAGCAGCTTAAGCAGGGGGGACGGCTATCAGCCCCAGCATTTT.

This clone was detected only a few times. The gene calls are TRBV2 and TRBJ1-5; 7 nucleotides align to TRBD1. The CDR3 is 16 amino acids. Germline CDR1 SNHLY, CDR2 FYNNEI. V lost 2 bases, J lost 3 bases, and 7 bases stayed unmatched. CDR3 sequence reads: CASSEQGVSNNQPQHF. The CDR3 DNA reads TGTGCCAGCAGTGAACAGGGGGTTAGCAACAATCAGCCCCAGCATTTT.

CDR3 nucleotide sequence: TGTGCCAGTAGTACCGAGGCTAGCGTAGTCACAGATACGCAGTATTTT. Amino acid sequence: CASSTEASVVTDTQYF. V usage is TRBV19 and J usage is TRBJ2-3, with D perhaps matching TRBD2 (6 bases). The CDR3 covers 16 residues. V was trimmed by 4 bases and J by 2 bases, leaving 16 bases between them. CDR1 is LNHDA and CDR2 is SQIVND in the germline V gene (reference sequence).

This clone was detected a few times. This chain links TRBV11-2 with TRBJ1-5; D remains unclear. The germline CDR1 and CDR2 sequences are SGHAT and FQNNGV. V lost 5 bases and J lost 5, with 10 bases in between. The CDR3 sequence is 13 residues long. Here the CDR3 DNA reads TGTGCCAGCAGCCAAGGACTGGATCAGCCCCAGCATTTT. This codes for CASSQGLDQPQHF.

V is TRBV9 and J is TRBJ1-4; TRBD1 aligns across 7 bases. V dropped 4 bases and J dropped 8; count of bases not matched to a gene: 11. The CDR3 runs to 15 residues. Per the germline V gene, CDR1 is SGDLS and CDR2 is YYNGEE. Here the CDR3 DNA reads TGTGCCAGCAGCTTTTCACAGGGGTCAAAGGAAAAACTGTTTTTT. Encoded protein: CASSFSQGSKEKLFF.

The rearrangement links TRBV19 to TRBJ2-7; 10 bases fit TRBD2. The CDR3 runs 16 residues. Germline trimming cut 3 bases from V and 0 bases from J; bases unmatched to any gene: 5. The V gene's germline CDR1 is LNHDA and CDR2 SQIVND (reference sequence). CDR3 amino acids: CASSIGGTSASYEQYF. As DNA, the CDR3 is TGTGCCAGTAGTATCGGCGGGACTAGCGCCTCCTACGAGCAGTACTTC.

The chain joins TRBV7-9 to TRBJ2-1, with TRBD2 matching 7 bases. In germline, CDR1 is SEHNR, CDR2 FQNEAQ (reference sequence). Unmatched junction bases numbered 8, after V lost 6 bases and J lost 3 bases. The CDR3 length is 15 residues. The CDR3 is CASSLSGTVYNEQFF. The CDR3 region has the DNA TGTGCCAGCAGTTTAAGCGGGACGGTCTACAATGAGCAGTTCTTC.

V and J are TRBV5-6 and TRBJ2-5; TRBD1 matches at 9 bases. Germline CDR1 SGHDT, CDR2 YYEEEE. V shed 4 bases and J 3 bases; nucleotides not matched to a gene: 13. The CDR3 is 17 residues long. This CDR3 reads CASSPLQGAFWEETQYF. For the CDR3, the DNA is TGTGCCAGCAGCCCGTTACAGGGGGCGTTTTGGGAAGAGACCCAGTACTTC.

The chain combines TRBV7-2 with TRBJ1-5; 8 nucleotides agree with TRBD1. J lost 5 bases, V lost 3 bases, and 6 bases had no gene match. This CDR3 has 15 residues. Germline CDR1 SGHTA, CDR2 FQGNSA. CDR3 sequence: CASSFGQGADQPQHF. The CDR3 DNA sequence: TGTGCCAGCAGCTTCGGGCAGGGGGCGGATCAGCCCCAGCATTTT.

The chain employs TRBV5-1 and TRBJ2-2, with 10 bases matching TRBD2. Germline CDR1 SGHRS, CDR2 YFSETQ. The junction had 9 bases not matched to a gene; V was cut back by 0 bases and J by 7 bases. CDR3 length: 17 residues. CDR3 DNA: TGCGCCAGCAGCTTGGATCTAGCGGGAGCGGGAGGCGGGGAGCTGTTTTTT. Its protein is CASSLDLAGAGGGELFF.

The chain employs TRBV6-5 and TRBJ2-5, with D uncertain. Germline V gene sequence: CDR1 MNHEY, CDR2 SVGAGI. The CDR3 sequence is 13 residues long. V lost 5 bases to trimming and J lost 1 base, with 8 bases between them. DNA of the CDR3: TGTGCCAGCAGTACCCGGGTCCAAGAGACCCAGTACTTC. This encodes CASSTRVQETQYF.

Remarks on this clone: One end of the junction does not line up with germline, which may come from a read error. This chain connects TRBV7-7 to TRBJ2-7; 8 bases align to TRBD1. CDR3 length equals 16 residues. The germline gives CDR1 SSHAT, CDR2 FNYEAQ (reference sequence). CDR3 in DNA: TGTGCTAGCAGCTTAGGGGTTACAGGGGGGACCGACGAGCAGTACTTC. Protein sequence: CASSLGVTGGTDEQYF.

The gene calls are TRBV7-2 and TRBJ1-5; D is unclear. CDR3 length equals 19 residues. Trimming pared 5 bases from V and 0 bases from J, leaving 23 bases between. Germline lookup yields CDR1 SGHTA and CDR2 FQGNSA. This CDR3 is CASSQFLGEAVNSNQPQHF. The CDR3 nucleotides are TGTGCCAGCAGCCAATTTCTCGGGGAGGCCGTCAATAGCAATCAGCCCCAGCATTTT.

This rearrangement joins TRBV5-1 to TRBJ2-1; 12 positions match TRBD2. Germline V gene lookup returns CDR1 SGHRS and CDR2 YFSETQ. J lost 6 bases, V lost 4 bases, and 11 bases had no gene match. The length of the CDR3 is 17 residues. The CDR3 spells CASSPTSGGVTGNEQFF. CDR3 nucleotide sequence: TGCGCCAGCAGCCCGACTAGCGGGGGTGTGACGGGCAATGAGCAGTTCTTC. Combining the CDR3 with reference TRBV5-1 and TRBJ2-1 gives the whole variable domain KAGVTQTPRYLIKTRGQQVTLSCSPISGHRSVSWYQQTPGQGLQFLFEYFSETQRNKGNFPGRFSGRQFSNSRSEMNVSTLELGDSALYLCASSPTSGGVTGNEQFFGPGTRLTVL.

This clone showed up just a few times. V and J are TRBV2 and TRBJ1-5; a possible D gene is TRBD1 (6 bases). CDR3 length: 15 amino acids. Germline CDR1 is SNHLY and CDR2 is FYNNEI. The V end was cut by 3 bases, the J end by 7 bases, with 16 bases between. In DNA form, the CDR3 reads TGTGCCAGCAGTGAGCTACAGGGTCTAGGGCAGCCCCAGCATTTT. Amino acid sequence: CASSELQGLGQPQHF.

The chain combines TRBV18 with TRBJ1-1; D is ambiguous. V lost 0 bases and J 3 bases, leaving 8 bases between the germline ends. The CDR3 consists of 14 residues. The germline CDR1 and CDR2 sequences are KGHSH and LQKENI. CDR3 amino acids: CASSPPGHHTEAFF. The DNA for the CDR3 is TGTGCCAGCTCACCACCGGGCCACCACACTGAAGCTTTCTTT.